This is a list of T cell receptor beta chains from one sample in a study of T cells after yellow fever vaccination. TCRdb processed the 5' RACE reads anew with MiXCR; each CDR3 protein has one entry. The sample has around 310,000 distinct CDR3 sequences, 4% to 5.5% seen once. The sequenced sample was PBMCs, obtained 15 days after the yellow fever booster vaccination. The receptors originated from a man aged 18 to 29 who received the YFV17D yellow fever vaccine. Each CDR3 is given with its conserved first and last residue. The order of the fields is V gene, D gene, CDR3 length, clone size, J gene, CDR3 DNA, CDR3 protein. D genes are given only for firm matches. The listing skips clone size in some rows; elsewhere it reads once, few, many or a size class.

>TRBV19|TRBD2|15|many|TRBJ2-1
TGTGCCAGTAGTATCCATGCGGGGGGGAGCAATGAGCAGTTCTTC
CASSIHAGGSNEQFF
>TRBV12-3/TRBV12-4|NA|14|many|TRBJ2-7
TGTGCCAGCAGTCCCGCCCAAACACGGCCCGGGCAGTACTTC
CASSPAQTRPGQYF
>TRBV29-1|NA|13|NA|TRBJ1-2
TGCAGCGCCGGGACCCAAACGTACTATGGCTACACCTTC
CSAGTQTYYGYTF
>TRBV5-1|NA|14|many|TRBJ1-2
TGCGCCAGCAGCTTGGAAGGGAGGGACTATGGCTACACCTTC
CASSLEGRDYGYTF
>TRBV27|TRBD1|15|NA|TRBJ1-1
TGTGCCAGCAGTTTTGGGACAGGGGGCTGGACTGAAGCTTTCTTT
CASSFGTGGWTEAFF
>TRBV7-2|TRBD1|13|many|TRBJ2-3
TGTGCCAGCAGCTCGACAGGGTCAGATACGCAGTATTTT
CASSSTGSDTQYF
>TRBV15|NA|17|many|TRBJ1-1
TGTGCCACCAGCAGAGATGGGGTCTGGGGAACGGGCACTGAAGCTTTCTTT
CATSRDGVWGTGTEAFF
>TRBV5-8|TRBD1|16|NA|TRBJ1-1
TGTGCCAGCAGCTCCCGGACAGGGTACATGAACACTGAAGCTTTCTTT
CASSSRTGYMNTEAFF
>TRBV3-1|NA|16|NA|TRBJ1-6
TGTGCCAGCAGCCTCCAGGGTGACATAAGGAATTCACCCCTCCACTTT
CASSLQGDIRNSPLHF
>TRBV5-5|NA|15|NA|TRBJ2-5
TGTGCCAGCAGCTTAGGCCGGGGGCTGTCGGAGACCCAGTACTTC
CASSLGRGLSETQYF
>TRBV20-1|NA|11|many|TRBJ1-1
TGCAGTGCTAGCCGACAGCCTGAAGCTTTCTTT
CSASRQPEAFF
>TRBV6-2/TRBV6-3|NA|16|many|TRBJ2-7
TGTGCCAGCAGTTACCGAGGTCTATCGGTCCTGGGCGAGCAGTACTTC
CASSYRGLSVLGEQYF
>TRBV10-3|TRBD1|13|NA|TRBJ1-1
TGTGCCATCAGCCGACAGGGATCGACTGAAGCTTTCTTT
CAISRQGSTEAFF
>TRBV5-6|NA|15|few|TRBJ1-3
TGTGCCAGCAGCTCGGAGCGGGCGTTCGGAAACACCATATATTTT
CASSSERAFGNTIYF
>TRBV7-9|TRBD1|16|few|TRBJ2-5
TGTGCCAGCAGCTTCGGGGACAGGGGGAAGCGGGAGACCCAGTACTTC
CASSFGDRGKRETQYF
>TRBV29-1|TRBD2|13|few|TRBJ2-1
TGCAGCGTTGCGAAGCGGGGTTTGTATGAGCAGTTCTTC
CSVAKRGLYEQFF
>TRBV6-5|NA|15|few|TRBJ1-5
TGTGCCAGCAGTTACTCGAAGGGCCCAGCTCAGCCCCAGCATTTT
CASSYSKGPAQPQHF
>TRBV20-1|TRBD1|12|few|TRBJ1-5
TGCAGTGCTGGACAGGGCCTGGTGCCCCAGCATTTT
CSAGQGLVPQHF